This T cell receptor beta chain was identified during a study of CD8 T cells in ankylosing spondylitis. General study points: Within matched ankylosing spondylitis synovial fluid, disease-linked clones were reportedly significantly enriched. Clones linked with disease were CD8+ and fairly uncommon in the peripheral blood. A TCR beta motif of eight highly homologous variants appeared characteristic of ankylosing spondylitis blood.

Molecular-barcoded quantitative 5'-RACE produced these TCR beta libraries. TCRdb processed the 5' RACE reads anew with MiXCR; each CDR3 protein has one entry. The table includes a few hundred thousand distinct CDR3 sequences, approximately 10% detected once. This clonotype was detected many times. What it recognizes is unknown. The specimen sequenced was blood, either unsorted or a sorted T cell fraction (not recorded which). The clonotype comes from a male donor with ankylosing spondylitis or in good health (not recorded which).

The CDR3 nucleotides read TGTGCCAGGGTTTGGACTGAAGCTTTCTTT. Its translation is CARVWTEAFF. V usage is TRBV6-5 and J usage is TRBJ1-1, with D hard to call. Per the germline V gene, CDR1 is MNHEY and CDR2 is SVGAGI. The CDR3 consists of 10 residues. Between the trimmed V and J ends, which lost 9 bases and 5 bases, there was a span of 7 bases.